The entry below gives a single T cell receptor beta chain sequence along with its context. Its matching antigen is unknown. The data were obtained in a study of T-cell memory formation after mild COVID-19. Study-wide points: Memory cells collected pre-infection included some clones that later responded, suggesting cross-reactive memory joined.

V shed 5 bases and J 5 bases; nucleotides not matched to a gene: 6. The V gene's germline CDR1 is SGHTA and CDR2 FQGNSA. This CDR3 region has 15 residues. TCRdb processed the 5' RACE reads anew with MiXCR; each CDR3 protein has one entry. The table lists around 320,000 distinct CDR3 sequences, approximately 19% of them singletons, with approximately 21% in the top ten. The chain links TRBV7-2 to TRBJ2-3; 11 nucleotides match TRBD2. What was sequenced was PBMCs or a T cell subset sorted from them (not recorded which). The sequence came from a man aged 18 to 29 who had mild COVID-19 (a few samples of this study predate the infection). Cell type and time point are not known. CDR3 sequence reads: CASSNRLAGIDTQYF. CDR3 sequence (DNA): TGTGCCAGCAGCAACAGACTAGCGGGGATAGATACGCAGTATTTT.